Listed below are T cell receptor beta chains from one sample, sequenced in a study of T cell clonotyping in hematopoietic cell transplantation. Data came from immunoSEQ multiplex PCR; TCRdb stores just in-frame clones and leaves some out. The sample lists about 45,000 clones, 94% occurring once. Sequenced material: peripheral blood mononuclear cells. The receptor source for this set is a woman in her 50s in good health. Some clones in this sample may be carry-over from other donors' samples. CDR3s include the opening cysteine and the closing phenylalanine or tryptophan. A D gene is named only where the DNA matches it firmly. Clone sizes are given selectively: once, few, many, or a class where the clone is expanded.

>NA|NA|TRBJ1-6|TRBV25-1
TGTGCCAGCAGTGAATTCAAGTCCCTCCACTTT
CASSEFKSLHF
>NA|NA|TRBJ2-2|TRBV9
TGTGCCAGCAGCGTAGTGGGAGATTCGAACACCGGGGAGCTGTTTTTT
CASSVVGDSNTGELFF
>TRBD2|NA|TRBJ2-7|TRBV7-2
TGTGCCAGCAGCTTACCCACGGGAGGGGTCCACGAGCAGTACTTC
CASSLPTGGVHEQYF
>NA|NA|TRBJ1-1|TRBV10-3
TGTGCCATCAGTGAAGGAGAGATGAACACTGAAGCTTTCTTT
CAISEGEMNTEAFF
>NA|NA|TRBJ2-2|TRBV10-2
TGCGCCAGCAGCAGTGATGGCAGGGTGACCGGGGAGCTGTTTTTT
CASSSDGRVTGELFF
>NA|NA|TRBJ1-1|TRBV5-8
TGTGCCAGCACCCTTCGGGGTTCGGGCACTGAAGCTTTCTTT
CASTLRGSGTEAFF
>TRBD1|NA|TRBJ1-4|TRBV6-6
TGTGCCGGGGGAGAGGGGGCGCGGGAAAAACTGTTTTTT
CAGGEGAREKLFF
>TRBD2|NA|TRBJ2-7|TRBV19
TGTGCCAGTAGTTTATTCCGGGAGGCCCACGAGCAGTACTTC
CASSLFREAHEQYF
>TRBD2|NA|TRBJ2-5|TRBV27
TGTGCCAGCAGTGTCGACCTAGCGGGGGCCGAAGAGACCCAGTACTTC
CASSVDLAGAEETQYF
>NA|NA|TRBJ1-2|TRBV29-1
TGCAGCGTTGTAAGGGGGGACTATGGCTACACCTTC
CSVVRGDYGYTF
>TRBD1|NA|TRBJ1-2|TRBV28
TGTGCCAGCAGTACAGGGGGCTGGGGCTACACCTTC
CASSTGGWGYTF
>NA|NA|TRBJ2-7|TRBV11-3
TGTGCCAGCAGCCTTCGGGACGGAGCCTACGAGCAGTACTTC
CASSLRDGAYEQYF
>NA|NA|TRBJ2-5|TRBV5-8
TGTGCCAGCAGCTTGGACGGGGCAGCCCAAGAGACCCAGTACTTC
CASSLDGAAQETQYF
>NA|few|TRBJ2-7|TRBV19
TGTGCCAGTAGTGCCAGGGCCGGGACATACTACGAGCAGTACTTC
CASSARAGTYYEQYF
>TRBD2|NA|TRBJ2-3|TRBV7-3
TGTGCCAGCAGCTCCCAGCGGGGGGGCACAGATACGCAGTATTTT
CASSSQRGGTDTQYF
>NA|NA|TRBJ1-4|TRBV5-1
TGCGCCAGCAGCTGGGACACCACTAATGAAAAACTGTTTTTT
CASSWDTTNEKLFF
>NA|NA|TRBJ2-5|TRBV5-1
TGCGCCAGCACCCCCAGCCCGGCCCAAGAGACCCAGTACTTC
CASTPSPAQETQYF
>TRBD2|NA|TRBJ2-1|TRBV5-6
TGTGCCAGCAGTCCTGGACTAGCTGCCAATGAGCAGTTCTTC
CASSPGLAANEQFF
>NA|NA|TRBJ2-3|TRBV28
TGTGCCAGCAGTTTACGGGACAAAATCCCAGATACGCAGTATTTT
CASSLRDKIPDTQYF
>TRBD1|NA|TRBJ2-1|TRBV5-8
TGTGCCAGCAGCAGAGACAGGGGGCTTCAATTCGAGCAGTTCTTC
CASSRDRGLQFEQFF
>NA|once|TRBJ2-5|TRBV7-6
TGTGCCAGCGGTTCGTGGGGGCCAGGGGAGACCCAGTACTTC
CASGSWGPGETQYF
>NA|NA|TRBJ1-2|TRBV4-1
TGCGCCAGCACCCAGGTACAGGGTGGTTATGGCTACACCTTC
CASTQVQGGYGYTF
>NA|NA|TRBJ1-1|TRBV29-1
TGCAGCGCAAAGGAGAACACTGAAGCTTTCTTT
CSAKENTEAFF
>NA|NA|TRBJ1-1|TRBV6-5
TGTGCCAGCAGTTACTTAAGGCAGAACACTGAAGCTTTCTTT
CASSYLRQNTEAFF
>NA|NA|TRBJ1-2|TRBV28
TGTGCCAGCATTCCGGGACCTAACTATGGCTACACCTTC
CASIPGPNYGYTF
>TRBD1|NA|TRBJ1-5|TRBV19
TGTGCCAGTAGTATCAGGGGGCCCGTGGGCAATCAGCCCCAGCATTTT
CASSIRGPVGNQPQHF
>TRBD2|NA|TRBJ2-7|TRBV11-3
TGTGCCAGTAGCTCTACTAGCGGGGACTCCTACGAGCAGTACTTC
CASSSTSGDSYEQYF
>NA|NA|TRBJ2-3|TRBV4-1
TGCGCCAGCAGCCAAGGGATTGGGTTAGATACGCAGTATTTT
CASSQGIGLDTQYF
>NA|NA|TRBJ1-6|TRBV9
TGTGCCAGCAGCGCCACAGGGTCCGATAATTCACCCCTCCACTTT
CASSATGSDNSPLHF
>TRBD2|NA|TRBJ2-7|TRBV7-2
TGTGCCAGCAGCCCCCCAGCGGGGGGAGCCCCTGAGCAGTACTTC
CASSPPAGGAPEQYF
>NA|once|TRBJ1-2|TRBV5-1
TGCGCCAGCAGCTACAGTACTACTAACTATGGCTACACCTTC
CASSYSTTNYGYTF
>NA|NA|TRBJ1-5|TRBV30
TGTGCCTGGAGTGTCGGGCAGAGCAATCAGCCCCAGCATTTT
CAWSVGQSNQPQHF